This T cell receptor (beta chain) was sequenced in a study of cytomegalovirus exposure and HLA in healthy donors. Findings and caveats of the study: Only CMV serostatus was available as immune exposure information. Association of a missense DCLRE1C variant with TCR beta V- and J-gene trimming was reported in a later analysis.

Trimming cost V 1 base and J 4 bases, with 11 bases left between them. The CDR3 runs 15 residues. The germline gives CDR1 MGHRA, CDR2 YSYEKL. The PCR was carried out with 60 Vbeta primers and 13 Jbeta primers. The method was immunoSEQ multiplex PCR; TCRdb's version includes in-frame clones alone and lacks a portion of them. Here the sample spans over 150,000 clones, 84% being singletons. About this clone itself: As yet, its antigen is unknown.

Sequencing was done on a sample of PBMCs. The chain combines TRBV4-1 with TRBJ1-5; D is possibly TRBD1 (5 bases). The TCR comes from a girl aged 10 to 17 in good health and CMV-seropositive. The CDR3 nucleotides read TGCGCCAGCAGCCAAGTGGGACTCGCGAATCAGCCCCAGCATTTT. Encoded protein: CASSQVGLANQPQHF.